A selection of T cell receptor beta chains follows, all from one sample in a study of molecular identifiers for immune sequencing clone quantification. One entry per CDR3 protein, called by TCRdb with MiXCR from the PCR reads. The table lists hundreds of thousands of distinct CDR3 sequences, about 20% of them singletons, with under 0.95% in the top ten. Input material: naive CD8+ T cells from blood, with Jurkat cell RNA spiked in. The receptors were gathered from a human donor in good health. Some libraries in this study had Jurkat cell RNA spiked in. CDR3s include the opening cysteine and the closing phenylalanine or tryptophan. Each record gives: V gene, CDR3 protein.

TRBV25-1 CASSEWSWDSPLHF
TRBV20-1 CSARALGDGYTEAFF
TRBV4-3 CASSPTGQGSYEQYF
TRBV7-3 CASSLTADTNTGELFF
TRBV12-3/TRBV12-4 CASSLSGRDRGYEQYF
TRBV19 CASSILTDDNGQFF
TRBV15 CATSRDRPGRTFSPLHF
TRBV20-1 CSATVTGGLLSEQFF
TRBV5-4 CASSRGTGARSYEQYF
TRBV2 CATSAPGTGLSYEQYF
TRBV7-8 CASSLQKGTEAFF
TRBV5-4 CASRNPDRYF
TRBV12-3/TRBV12-4 CASTSSGRGGASGTEAFF
TRBV5-4 CASSPGLGANEQFF
TRBV1 CTSSKKPLAGSTDTQYF
TRBV20-1 CSARDDGLAGDYEQYF